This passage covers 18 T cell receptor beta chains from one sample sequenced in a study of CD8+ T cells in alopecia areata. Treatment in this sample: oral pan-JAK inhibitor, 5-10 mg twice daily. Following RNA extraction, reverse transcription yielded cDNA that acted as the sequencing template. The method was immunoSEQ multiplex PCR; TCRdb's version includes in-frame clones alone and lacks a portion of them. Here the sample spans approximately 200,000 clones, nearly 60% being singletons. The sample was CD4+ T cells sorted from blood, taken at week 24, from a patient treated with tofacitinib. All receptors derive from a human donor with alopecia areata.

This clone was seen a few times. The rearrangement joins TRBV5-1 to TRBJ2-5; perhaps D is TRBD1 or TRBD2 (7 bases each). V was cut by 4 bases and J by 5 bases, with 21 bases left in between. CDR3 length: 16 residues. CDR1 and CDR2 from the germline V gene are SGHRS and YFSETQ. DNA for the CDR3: TGCGCCAGCAGCGCCCGATACGACAGGGAGGGGGAGACCCAGTACTTC. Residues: CASSARYDREGETQYF.

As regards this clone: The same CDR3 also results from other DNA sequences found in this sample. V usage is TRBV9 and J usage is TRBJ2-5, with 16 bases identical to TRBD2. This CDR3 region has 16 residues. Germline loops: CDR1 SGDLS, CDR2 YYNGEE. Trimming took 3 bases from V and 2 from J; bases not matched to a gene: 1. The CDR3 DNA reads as TGTGCCAGCAGCGAGGGACTAGCGGGAGGGCAAGAGACCCAGTACTTC. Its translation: CASSEGLAGGQETQYF.

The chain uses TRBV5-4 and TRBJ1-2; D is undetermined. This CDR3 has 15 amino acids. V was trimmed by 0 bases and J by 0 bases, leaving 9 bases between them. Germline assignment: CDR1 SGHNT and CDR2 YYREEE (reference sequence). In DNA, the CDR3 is TGTGCCAGCAGCTTGGAATCCCGGGCTAACTATGGCTACACCTTC. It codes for CASSLESRANYGYTF.

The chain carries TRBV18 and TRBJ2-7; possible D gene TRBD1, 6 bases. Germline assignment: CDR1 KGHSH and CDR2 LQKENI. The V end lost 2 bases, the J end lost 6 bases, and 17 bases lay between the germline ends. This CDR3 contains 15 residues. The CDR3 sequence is CASSPGTGRTAEQYF. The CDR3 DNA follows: TGTGCCAGCTCACCAGGAACAGGGCGTACCGCCGAGCAGTACTTC.

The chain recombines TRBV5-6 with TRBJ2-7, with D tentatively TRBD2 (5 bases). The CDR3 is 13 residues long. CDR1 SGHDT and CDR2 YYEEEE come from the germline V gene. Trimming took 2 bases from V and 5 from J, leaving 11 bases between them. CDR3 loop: CASSFGGENEQYF. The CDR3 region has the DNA TGTGCCAGCAGCTTCGGAGGAGAAAACGAGCAGTACTTC.

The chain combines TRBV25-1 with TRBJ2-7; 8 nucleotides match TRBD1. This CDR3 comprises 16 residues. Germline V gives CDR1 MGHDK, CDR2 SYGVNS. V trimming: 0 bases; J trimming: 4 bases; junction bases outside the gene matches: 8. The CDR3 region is CASSEYSGTGEYEQYF. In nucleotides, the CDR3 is TGTGCCAGCAGTGAATATTCCGGGACAGGCGAGTACGAGCAGTACTTC.

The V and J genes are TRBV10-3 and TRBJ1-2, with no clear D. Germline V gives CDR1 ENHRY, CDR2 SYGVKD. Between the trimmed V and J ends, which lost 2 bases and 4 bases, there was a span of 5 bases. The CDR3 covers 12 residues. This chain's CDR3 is CAISEDIYGYTF. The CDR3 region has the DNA TGTGCCATCAGTGAGGATATCTATGGCTACACCTTC.

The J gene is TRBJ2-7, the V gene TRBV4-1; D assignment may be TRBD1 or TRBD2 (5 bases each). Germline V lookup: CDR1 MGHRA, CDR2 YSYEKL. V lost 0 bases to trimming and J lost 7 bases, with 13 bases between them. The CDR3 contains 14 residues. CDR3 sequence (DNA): TGCGCCAGCAGCCAAGAAGGGACCTGGCGGGAGCAGTACTTC. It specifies CASSQEGTWREQYF.

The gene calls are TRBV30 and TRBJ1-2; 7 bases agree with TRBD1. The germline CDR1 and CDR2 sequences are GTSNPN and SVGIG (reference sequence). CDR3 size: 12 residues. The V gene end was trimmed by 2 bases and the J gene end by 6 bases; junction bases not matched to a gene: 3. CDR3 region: CAWSRQGDGYTF. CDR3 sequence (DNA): TGTGCCTGGAGTCGACAGGGAGATGGCTACACCTTC.

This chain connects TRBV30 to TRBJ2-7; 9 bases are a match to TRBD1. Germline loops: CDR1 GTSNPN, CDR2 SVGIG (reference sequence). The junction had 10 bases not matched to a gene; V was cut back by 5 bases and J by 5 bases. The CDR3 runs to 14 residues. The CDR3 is CAWSSGTGFDEQYF. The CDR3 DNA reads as TGTGCCTGGTCATCCGGGACAGGGTTTGACGAGCAGTACTTC.

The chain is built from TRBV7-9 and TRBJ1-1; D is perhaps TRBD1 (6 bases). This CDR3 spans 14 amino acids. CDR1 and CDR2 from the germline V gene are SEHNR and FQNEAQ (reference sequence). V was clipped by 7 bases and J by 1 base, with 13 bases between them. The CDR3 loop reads CASISRGENTEAFF. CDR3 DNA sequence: TGTGCCAGCATCTCGAGGGGGGAGAACACTGAAGCTTTCTTT.

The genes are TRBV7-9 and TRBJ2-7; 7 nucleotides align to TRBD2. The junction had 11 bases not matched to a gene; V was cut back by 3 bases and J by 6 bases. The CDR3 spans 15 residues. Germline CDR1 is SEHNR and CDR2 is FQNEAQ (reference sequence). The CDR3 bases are TGTGCCAGCAGCTTCCCAGCGGGAATTCCATCCGAGCAGTACTTC. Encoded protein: CASSFPAGIPSEQYF.

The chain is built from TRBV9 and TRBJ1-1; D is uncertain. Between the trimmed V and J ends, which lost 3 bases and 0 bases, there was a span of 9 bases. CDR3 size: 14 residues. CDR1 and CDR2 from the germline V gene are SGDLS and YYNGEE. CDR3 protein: CASSEQVLNTEAFF. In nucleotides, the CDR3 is TGTGCCAGCAGCGAGCAGGTTCTGAACACTGAAGCTTTCTTT.

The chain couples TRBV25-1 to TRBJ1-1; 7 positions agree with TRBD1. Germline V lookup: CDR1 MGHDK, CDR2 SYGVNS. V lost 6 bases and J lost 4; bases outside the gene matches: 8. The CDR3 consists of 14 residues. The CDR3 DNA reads TGTGCCAGCAGGAGAGACAGGGCTGCCACTGAAGCTTTCTTT. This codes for CASRRDRAATEAFF. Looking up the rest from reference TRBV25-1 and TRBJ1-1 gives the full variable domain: EADIYQTPRYLVIGTGKKITLECSQTMGHDKMYWYQQDPGMELHLIHYSYGVNSTEKGDLSSESTVSRIRTEHFPLTLESARPSHTSQYLCASRRDRAATEAFFGQGTRLTVV.

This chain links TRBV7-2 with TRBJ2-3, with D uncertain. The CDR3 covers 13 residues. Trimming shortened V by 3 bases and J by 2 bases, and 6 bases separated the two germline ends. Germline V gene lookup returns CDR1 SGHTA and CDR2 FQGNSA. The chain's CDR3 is CASSLGYTDTQYF. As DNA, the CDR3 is TGTGCCAGCAGCTTGGGATACACAGATACGCAGTATTTT. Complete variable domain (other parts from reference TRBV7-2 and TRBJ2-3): GAGVSQSPSNKVTEKGKDVELRCDPISGHTALYWYRQSLGQGLEFLIYFQGNSAPDKSGLPSDRFSAERTGGSVSTLTIQRTQQEDSAVYLCASSLGYTDTQYFGPGTRLTVL.

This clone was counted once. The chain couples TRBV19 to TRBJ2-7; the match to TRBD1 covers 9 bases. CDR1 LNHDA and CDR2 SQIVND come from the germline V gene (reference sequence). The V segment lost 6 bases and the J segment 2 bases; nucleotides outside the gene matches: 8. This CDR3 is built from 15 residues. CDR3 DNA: TGTGCCAGTAGATCCGGGACAGGGCTAACCTACGAGCAGTACTTC. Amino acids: CASRSGTGLTYEQYF.

The CDR3 DNA is TGTGCCAGCAGCTTAGTCGGAACAGGGGACCTCGTGAAGAAACTGTTTTTT. Its protein is CASSLVGTGDLVKKLFF. V is TRBV7-2 and J is TRBJ1-4; TRBD1 agrees at 7 bases. CDR1 is SGHTA and CDR2 is FQGNSA in the germline V gene. The CDR3 has 17 residues. Trimming cost V 1 base and J 11 bases; bases outside gene matches: 16.

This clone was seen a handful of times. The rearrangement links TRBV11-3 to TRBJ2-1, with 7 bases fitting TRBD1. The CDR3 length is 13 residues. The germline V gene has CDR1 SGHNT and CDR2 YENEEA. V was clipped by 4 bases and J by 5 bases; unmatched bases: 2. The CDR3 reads CASSSGQNNEQFF. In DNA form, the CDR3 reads TGTGCCAGCAGCTCGGGACAGAACAATGAGCAGTTCTTC.